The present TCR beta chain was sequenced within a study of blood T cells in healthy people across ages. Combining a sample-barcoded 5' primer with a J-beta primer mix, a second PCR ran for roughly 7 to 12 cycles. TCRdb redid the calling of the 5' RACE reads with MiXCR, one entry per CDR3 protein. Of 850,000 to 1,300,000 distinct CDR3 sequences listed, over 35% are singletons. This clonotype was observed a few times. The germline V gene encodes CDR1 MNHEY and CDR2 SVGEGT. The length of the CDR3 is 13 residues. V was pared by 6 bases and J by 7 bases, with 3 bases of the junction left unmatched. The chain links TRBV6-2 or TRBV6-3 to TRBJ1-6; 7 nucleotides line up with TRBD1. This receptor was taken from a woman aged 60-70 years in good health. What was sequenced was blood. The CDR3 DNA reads TGTGCCAGCAGCGAGACAGGGAATTCACCCCTCCACTTT. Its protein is CASSETGNSPLHF.